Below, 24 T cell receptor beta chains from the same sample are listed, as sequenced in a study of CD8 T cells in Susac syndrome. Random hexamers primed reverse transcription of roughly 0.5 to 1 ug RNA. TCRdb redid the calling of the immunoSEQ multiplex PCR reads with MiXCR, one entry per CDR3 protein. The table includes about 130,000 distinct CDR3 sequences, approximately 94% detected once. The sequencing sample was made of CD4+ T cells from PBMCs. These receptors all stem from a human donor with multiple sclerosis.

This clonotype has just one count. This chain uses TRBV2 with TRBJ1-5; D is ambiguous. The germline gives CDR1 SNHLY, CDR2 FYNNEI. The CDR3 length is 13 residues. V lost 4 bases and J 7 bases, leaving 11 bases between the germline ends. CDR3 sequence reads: CASSVGLWQPQHF. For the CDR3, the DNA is TGTGCCAGCAGTGTAGGGTTATGGCAGCCCCAGCATTTT.

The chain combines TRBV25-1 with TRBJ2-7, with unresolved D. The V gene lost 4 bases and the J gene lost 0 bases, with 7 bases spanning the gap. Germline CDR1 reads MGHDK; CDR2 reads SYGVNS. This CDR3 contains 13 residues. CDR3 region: CASSADSSYEQYF. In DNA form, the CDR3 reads TGTGCCAGCAGTGCAGATTCCTCCTACGAGCAGTACTTC.

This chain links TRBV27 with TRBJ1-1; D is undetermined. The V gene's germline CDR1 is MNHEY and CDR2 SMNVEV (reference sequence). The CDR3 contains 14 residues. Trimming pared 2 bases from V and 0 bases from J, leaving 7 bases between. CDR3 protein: CASSLRPVNTEAFF. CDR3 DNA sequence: TGTGCCAGCAGTTTAAGACCGGTGAACACTGAAGCTTTCTTT.

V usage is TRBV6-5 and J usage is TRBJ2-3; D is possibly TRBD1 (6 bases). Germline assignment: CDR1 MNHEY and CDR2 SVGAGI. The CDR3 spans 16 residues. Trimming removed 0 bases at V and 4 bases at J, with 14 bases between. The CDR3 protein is CASSYSPGPGADTQYF. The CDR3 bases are TGTGCCAGCAGTTACTCTCCGGGACCAGGGGCAGATACGCAGTATTTT.

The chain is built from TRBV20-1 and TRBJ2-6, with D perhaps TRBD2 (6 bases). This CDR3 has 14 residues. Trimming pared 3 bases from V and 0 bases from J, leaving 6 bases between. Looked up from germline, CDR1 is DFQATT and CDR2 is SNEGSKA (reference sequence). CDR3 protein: CSARRDSGANVLTF. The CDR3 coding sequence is TGCAGTGCTAGGCGGGACTCTGGGGCCAACGTCCTGACTTTC.

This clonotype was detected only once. The CDR3 here is CANPTSGSLNTGELFF. CDR3 sequence (DNA): TGTGCCAATCCGACTAGCGGGAGCCTGAACACCGGGGAGCTGTTTTTT. The chain has TRBV7-9 and TRBJ2-2, with TRBD2 matching over 12 bases. Trimming at V came to 10 bases and at J to 1 base, leaving 7 bases not matched to a gene. Germline V gene lookup returns CDR1 SEHNR and CDR2 FQNEAQ (reference sequence). The CDR3 runs to 16 residues.

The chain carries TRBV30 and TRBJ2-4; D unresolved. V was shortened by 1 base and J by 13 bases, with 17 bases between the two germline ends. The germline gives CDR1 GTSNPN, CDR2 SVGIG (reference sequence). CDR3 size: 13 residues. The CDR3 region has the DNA TGTGCCTGGAGTGAAGGCTCCCTTGGCGGCCAGTACTTC. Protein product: CAWSEGSLGGQYF.

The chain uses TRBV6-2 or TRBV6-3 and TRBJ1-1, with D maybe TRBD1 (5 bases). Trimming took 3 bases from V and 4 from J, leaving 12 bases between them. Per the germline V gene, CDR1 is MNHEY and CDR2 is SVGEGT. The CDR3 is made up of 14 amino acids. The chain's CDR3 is CASSYPGRATEAFF. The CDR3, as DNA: TGTGCCAGCAGTTATCCCGGCAGGGCCACTGAAGCTTTCTTT.

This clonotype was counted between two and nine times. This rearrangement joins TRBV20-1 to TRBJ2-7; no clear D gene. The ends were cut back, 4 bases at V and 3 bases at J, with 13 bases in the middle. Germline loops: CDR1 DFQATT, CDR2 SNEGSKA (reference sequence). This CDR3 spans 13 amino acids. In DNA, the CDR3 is TGCAGTGCTACTGGCTCGAACAACTACGAGCAGTACTTC. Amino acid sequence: CSATGSNNYEQYF.

CDR3 sequence: CASSYYTAGWANVLTF. The CDR3 region has the DNA TGTGCCAGCAGTTACTATACTGCGGGCTGGGCCAACGTCCTGACTTTC. The chain couples TRBV6-6 to TRBJ2-6; weak D call: TRBD2 (5 bases). Trimming removed 1 base from V and 5 bases from J, with 12 bases in between. The CDR3 length is 16 residues. Germline V CDR1 and CDR2: MNHNY, SVGAGI (reference sequence).

DNA of the CDR3: TGTGCCAGCAGCCCGAAACGAGAGGGTCAGCCCCAGCATTTT. As protein: CASSPKREGQPQHF. The V and J genes are TRBV12-3 or TRBV12-4 and TRBJ1-5; D gene ambiguous. The CDR3 spans 14 residues. Trimming removed 6 bases at V and 6 bases at J, with 15 bases between.

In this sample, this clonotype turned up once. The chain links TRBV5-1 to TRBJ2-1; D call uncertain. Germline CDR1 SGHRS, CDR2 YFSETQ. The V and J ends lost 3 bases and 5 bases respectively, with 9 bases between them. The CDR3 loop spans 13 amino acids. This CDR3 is CASSSGFHNEQFF. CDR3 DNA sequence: TGCGCCAGCAGCTCTGGATTCCACAATGAGCAGTTCTTC.

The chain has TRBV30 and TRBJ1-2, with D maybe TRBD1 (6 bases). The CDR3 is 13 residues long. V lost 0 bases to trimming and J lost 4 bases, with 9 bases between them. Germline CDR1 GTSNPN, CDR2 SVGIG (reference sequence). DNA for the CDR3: TGTGCCTGGAGTGTACAACAGGGCTATGGCTACACCTTC. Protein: CAWSVQQGYGYTF.

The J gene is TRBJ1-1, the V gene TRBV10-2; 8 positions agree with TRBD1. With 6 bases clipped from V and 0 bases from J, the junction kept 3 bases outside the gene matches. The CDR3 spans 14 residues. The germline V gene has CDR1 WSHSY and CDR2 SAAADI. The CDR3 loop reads CASRRDRMNTEAFF. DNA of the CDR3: TGCGCCAGCAGGAGGGACAGGATGAACACTGAAGCTTTCTTT.

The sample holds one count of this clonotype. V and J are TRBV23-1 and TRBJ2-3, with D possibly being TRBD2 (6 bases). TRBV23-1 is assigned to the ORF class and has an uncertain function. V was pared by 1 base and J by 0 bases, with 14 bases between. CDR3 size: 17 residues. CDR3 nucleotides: TGCGCCAGCAGTCAATGGGACTCAGCGGACAGCACAGATACGCAGTATTTT. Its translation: CASSQWDSADSTDTQYF.

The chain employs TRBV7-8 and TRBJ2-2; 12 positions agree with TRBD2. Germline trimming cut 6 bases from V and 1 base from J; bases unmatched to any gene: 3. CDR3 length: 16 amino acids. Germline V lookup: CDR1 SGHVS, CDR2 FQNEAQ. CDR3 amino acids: CASRQLAGGNTGELFF. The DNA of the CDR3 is TGTGCCAGCAGACAACTAGCGGGAGGGAACACCGGGGAGCTGTTTTTT. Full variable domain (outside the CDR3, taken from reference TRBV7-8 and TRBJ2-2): GAGVSQSPRYKVAKRGQDVALRCDPISGHVSLFWYQQALGQGPEFLTYFQNEAQLDKSGLPSDRFFAERPEGSVSTLKIQRTQQEDSAVYLCASRQLAGGNTGELFFGEGSRLTVL.

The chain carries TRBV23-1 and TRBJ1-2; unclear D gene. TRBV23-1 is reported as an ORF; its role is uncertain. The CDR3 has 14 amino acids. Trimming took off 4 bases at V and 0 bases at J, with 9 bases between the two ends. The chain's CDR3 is CASSPGVANYGYTF. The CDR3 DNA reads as TGCGCCAGCAGTCCTGGGGTTGCTAACTATGGCTACACCTTC.

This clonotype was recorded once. The CDR3 loop reads CASSARRGGYNEQFF. The CDR3 bases are TGTGCCAGCAGTGCTCGACGGGGGGGGTACAATGAGCAGTTCTTC. The rearrangement uses TRBV2 and TRBJ2-1; 8 bases line up with TRBD2. Germline trimming cut 4 bases from V and 4 bases from J; bases unmatched to any gene: 6. CDR1 and CDR2 from the germline V gene are SNHLY and FYNNEI. The CDR3 extends over 15 amino acids.

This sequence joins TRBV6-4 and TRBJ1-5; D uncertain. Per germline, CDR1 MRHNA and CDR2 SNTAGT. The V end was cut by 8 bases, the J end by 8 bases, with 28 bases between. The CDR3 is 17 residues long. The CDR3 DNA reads TGTGCCAGCTCCCGAGGAGCGGGAGTCGGTCCCGGGGAGCCCCAGCATTTT. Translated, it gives CASSRGAGVGPGEPQHF.

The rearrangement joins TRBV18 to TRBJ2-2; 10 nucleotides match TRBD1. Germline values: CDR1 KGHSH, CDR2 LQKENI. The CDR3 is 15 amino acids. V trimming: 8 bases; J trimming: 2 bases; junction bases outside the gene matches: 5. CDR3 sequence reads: CASAGTGDNTGELFF. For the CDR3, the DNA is TGTGCCAGCGCAGGGACAGGGGATAACACCGGGGAGCTGTTTTTT.

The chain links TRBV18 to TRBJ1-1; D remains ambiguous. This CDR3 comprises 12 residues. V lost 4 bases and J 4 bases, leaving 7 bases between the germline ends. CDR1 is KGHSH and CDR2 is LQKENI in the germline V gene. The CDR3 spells CASSRLGTEAFF. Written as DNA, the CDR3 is TGTGCCAGCTCACGGCTGGGCACTGAAGCTTTCTTT.

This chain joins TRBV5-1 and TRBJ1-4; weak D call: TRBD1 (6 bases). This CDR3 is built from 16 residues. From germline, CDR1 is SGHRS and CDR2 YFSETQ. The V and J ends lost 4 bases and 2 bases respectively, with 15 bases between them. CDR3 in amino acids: CASSNTGTGTNEKLFF. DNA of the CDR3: TGCGCCAGCAGCAACACAGGGACGGGTACTAATGAAAAACTGTTTTTT.

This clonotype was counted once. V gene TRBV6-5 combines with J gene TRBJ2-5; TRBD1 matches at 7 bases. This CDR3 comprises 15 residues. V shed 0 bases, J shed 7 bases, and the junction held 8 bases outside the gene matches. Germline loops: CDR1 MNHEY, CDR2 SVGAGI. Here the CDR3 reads CASSYSGTVTGTQYF. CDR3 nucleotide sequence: TGTGCCAGCAGTTACTCGGGGACAGTCACTGGGACCCAGTACTTC.

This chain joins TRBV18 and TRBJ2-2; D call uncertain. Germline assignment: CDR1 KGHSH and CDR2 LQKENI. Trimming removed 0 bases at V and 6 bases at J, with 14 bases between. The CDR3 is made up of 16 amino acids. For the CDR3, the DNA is TGTGCCAGCTCACCACCGTCGACGGGCGACGCCGGGGAGCTGTTTTTT. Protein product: CASSPPSTGDAGELFF.